This TCR beta chain was identified during a study of cytomegalovirus exposure and HLA in healthy donors (dated by TCRdb to the late 2010s). As for the study more broadly: An earlier analysis of some 550 of the donors reported roughly 300 Gb of sequence data and some 120 million unique TCR beta sequences from roughly 180 million T cells. An early release that covered roughly 600 HLA-typed donors contained 250 to 350 gigabases of sequencing data and 65 million to 100 million unique TCR sequences. Among the approximately 400 genotyped donors, roughly 80% belonged to the genetic ancestry cluster associated with self-reported Caucasian donors. The study aimed to test whether cataloging public T cell receptors could reveal signatures of past pathogen exposure. Using immunosequencing, the study profiled T cell repertoires from 500 to 800 subjects and related those repertoires to cytomegalovirus serostatus. In addition to the first cohort of 650 to 750 subjects, a separate validation cohort of approximately 130 different subjects was used. To predict cytomegalovirus infection status, the study combined high-throughput TCR immunosequencing, statistical association of individual TCRs with disease status, and machine learning. In a later analysis, previously published TCR beta repertoires from about 670 donors were re-analyzed and high-resolution HLA genotyping was added so that TCR occurrence patterns could be studied. Rather than drawing on any new phenotypic data, the later analysis identified candidate immune exposures from TCR beta sequences and the way those sequences occurred across donors. To decide whether each TCR beta V gene segment behaved as functional or pseudogenic, an earlier analysis of some 540 of the donors relied on high-throughput TCR beta sequencing. Donor age, sex, ethnicity and CMV serostatus were compiled together with the repertoire data. A later genetic analysis took genome-wide SNP genotypes for 398 of the 666 donors and used that subset as a discovery cohort. Every discovery cohort repertoire had been produced on one sequencing platform. Class I and class II HLA loci were covered by the typing at four-digit resolution. Typing coverage varied by locus: roughly 629-640 donors for A, B, C, DRB1 and DQB1; 500 to 550 for DQA1; over 600 for DPA1; roughly 450 for DPB1. About five DR-DQ haplotypes were handled as single units for association and clustering because linkage in the cohort was strong. On average, around 230,000 unique TCR beta nucleotide sequences were sequenced per donor among a few hundred genotyped donors of the cohort, with approximately 18% of those sequences being non-productive. What the authors observed across the whole study: Presence/absence analyses assumed roughly uniform sequencing depth across donors, an assumption that may not hold. The authors suggested that the approach could potentially be generalized to other disease states and immunological phenotypes. Because the 87-base-pair reads could not distinguish some IMGT-functional V segments, including TRBV6-2 and TRBV6-3, those segments were excluded. When HLA alleles, especially DR and DQ, strongly co-occurred, TCR associations were difficult to assign to individual alleles. Immune exposure information for the cohort was limited to CMV serostatus. The classifier was reported to diagnose cytomegalovirus status with high specificity and sensitivity in both the original cohort and the validation cohort. In a later analysis, several top co-occurrence clusters were reported to appear linked to parvovirus B19, influenza, CMV and Epstein-Barr virus. In a later analysis, 16,951 TCR beta sequences were associated with specific HLA alleles at a false discovery rate of 0.05. V-gene and J-gene trimming of TCR beta chains was associated with a missense DCLRE1C variant in a later genetic analysis, and the association was replicated in an independent cohort. Compared with the roughly 600-donor mean, donors in an Asian-associated ancestry cluster had fewer N-insertions in productive TCRs, according to a later genetic analysis. A further reported finding was that TCR beta sequences accurately predicted the HLA-A and HLA-B alleles for most subjects in the first cohort. Because HLA typing was unavailable for some donors at each locus, only the typed subset was used in association tests. Linkage disequilibrium might explain the correlated functional status among segregating V segments, but an unknown experimental factor could not be excluded. An earlier analysis of roughly 570 of the donors showed that most TCR beta V segments appeared in productive rearrangements either about 87% or about 30% of the time, which broadly matched IMGT annotations. According to a later analysis, TCR association rates differed among HLA loci, with DRB1 alleles showing the most associated TCRs and HLA-C alleles showing the fewest. A few of the identified cytomegalovirus-associated TCR beta chains were confirmed in vitro to be specific for cytomegalovirus antigens. A later analysis found that HLA-associated TCR beta chains were more clonally expanded and had lower generation probabilities than equally common non-associated chains. Approximately 16 rarely observed V segments, including chromosome 9 orphons, were excluded from the earlier analysis of approximately 600 of the donors because counts were too low. A cluster of highly shared sequence variants was judged likely to represent a technical artifact of the sequencing pipeline. Most CMV-associated TCR beta chains appeared to be HLA-restricted in a later analysis, and the HLA associations seemed to be driven largely by CMV exposure. Across donors, most TCR sequences were observed very rarely, whereas some public TCRs were present in many individuals. The study listed 150 to 200 TCR beta chains as associated with cytomegalovirus. The cohort was sequenced for TCR beta chains only, and without alpha or paired-chain data the features that could be detected were limited.

The cohort was made up of approximately 700 healthy bone marrow donors. At the time of sampling, all cohort members were nominally healthy, though unrecorded immune exposures were likely present. The donor was CMV seronegative and belonged to the group of around 350 seronegative cohort members. A peripheral blood sample was provided by each donor, and peripheral blood mononuclear cells were used for TCR beta sequencing. The Qiagen DNeasy Blood Extraction Kit was used to extract genomic DNA from the blood cell samples. Libraries were built with the immunoSEQ multiplex PCR assay. For the multiplex PCR, a mixture combining 60 forward primers for TCR Vbeta segments and 13 reverse primers for TCR Jbeta segments was used. A multiplex PCR assay on genomic DNA amplified the CDR3 region of rearranged TCR beta genes. Amplified TCR beta libraries were sequenced as 87-base-pair reads on the Illumina HiSeq System. The study's processing was this. A later analysis counted about 80 million unique TCR beta chains across the 670 or so repertoires, and 10 million to 11 million of these chains were shared by at least two donors. A nearest-neighbor algorithm error-corrected the raw reads and collapsed the reads into unique sequences, merging closely related sequences to remove PCR and sequencing errors. To assign V, D and J gene segments, CDR3 sequences were aligned to IMGT reference sequences. For a sequence to be retained, a match of at least six nucleotides to both a V gene segment and a J gene segment was required. A rearrangement was called productive if the CDR3 had no stop codons and remained in frame with V and J, and every other rearrangement was called non-productive. Following IMGT convention, CDR3 was defined as the stretch from the second conserved V-encoded cysteine up to the conserved J-encoded phenylalanine. The earlier analysis of fewer than 700 of the donors excluded sequences that lacked an unambiguous match to a single V gene segment. An earlier analysis of several hundred of the donors called V segments functional above 56.7% productive rearrangements and segregating when the between-donor standard deviation exceeded 5%. A statistical classification framework was developed to diagnose cytomegalovirus status using the catalog of TCR beta chain sequences. In a later analysis, TCR nucleotide sequences were compared against IMGT/GENE-DB human TR gene sequences so that V and J genes could be assigned. A later analysis assigned CDR3 sequences and most-parsimonious VDJ recombination scenarios with the TCRdist pipeline. In a later analysis, every TCR beta chain was defined by the combination of its CDR3 amino acid sequence and its V-gene family, and reads without a unique V-gene family were dropped. As a way to deal with suspected cross-contamination and a sequencing artifact, a later analysis dropped roughly 600 nucleotide sequences that were highly shared and had low generation probability. A later analysis calculated a clonal expansion index for each public chain from normalized within-repertoire ranks of inferred template counts. In a later analysis, generation probabilities were computed with a VDJ recombination model fitted to out-of-frame rearrangements, and the resulting probabilities were checked against IGoR. Hypergeometric tests were used in a later analysis to score TCR-TCR, TCR-HLA and TCR-CMV co-occurrence, with a repertoire-size bias correction applied to the TCR pairs. In a later analysis, false discovery rates were estimated by permuting HLA or CMV assignments 20 times. A later analysis grouped co-occurring TCRs with DBSCAN, adding TCRdist sequence similarity when clustering within HLA-allele-positive subsets. Co-occurrence clustering excluded repertoires with fewer than 30,000 or more than 120,000 public chains, plus five with anomalous nucleotide sharing. What TCRdb holds here is the immuneACCESS table cut down to in-frame rearrangements. Part of the clones is not present; checked against another copy, under half of the missing clones reflect an unresolved V gene, and the others are unexplained. The V and J calls and clone size are taken from that table; D and trimming were inferred from the DNA. The sample records 150,000 to 200,000 clones, 80% of which are singletons. The top ten clonotypes cover around 15% of the sample.

The CDR3, cysteine through phenylalanine, is 14 amino acids long. Just the 42-base CDR3 DNA is kept, in frame starting at base 1. CDR1 MDHEN and CDR2 SYDVKM were looked up in the germline V gene. The V end loses 4 bases and the J end loses 4 bases, and a stretch of 13 bases separates them. On this clone: The target of this receptor is not known. Nothing much larger sits one base from this clone, and base qualities are not available.

This TCR came from a woman in her forties in good health and CMV-seronegative. Material: PBMCs. Recombination connected TRBV28 to TRBJ1-1; confidence is insufficient to name the D gene. The CDR3 amino acid sequence is: CASSSGRERTEAFF. The nucleotides read TGTGCCAGCAGTTCCGGACGGGAACGCACTGAAGCTTTCTTT.